The sequence of this T cell receptor beta chain was determined in a study of T cell repertoires in cytomegalovirus infection. Whole-study findings and limits: Individuals carrying CMV plus the relevant HLA were identified by cumulative frequency of public TCR beta families.

Using its own MiXCR run on the reads, TCRdb lists one record per CDR3 protein. Of roughly 500,000 distinct CDR3 sequences listed, approximately 17% are singletons. The CDR3 loop spans 13 amino acids. V was pared by 5 bases and J by 10 bases, with 12 bases between. A word on this clonotype: Its antigen is unidentified.

The chain carries TRBV12-3 or TRBV12-4 and TRBJ1-6; no firm D call. Material for sequencing was CD8+ T cells from PBMCs. This clonotype originated in a human donor in good health (CMV status not recorded). Some clones in this sample may be carry-over from other donors' samples. In DNA, the CDR3 is TGTGCCAGCAGTGCTGGAGGCGGGTCACCCCTCCACTTT. Its translation: CASSAGGGSPLHF.